The 7 T cell receptor beta chains below were found in one sample sequenced in a study of cytomegalovirus exposure and HLA in healthy donors. Researchers ran the PCR with 60 Vbeta and 13 Jbeta primers. The repertoire was sequenced with immunoSEQ multiplex PCR; TCRdb's copy has only in-frame clones and lacks some. The sample has tens of thousands of clones; 70% to 80% are singletons. Material for sequencing was PBMCs. The receptors derive from a man between 18 and 35 years old in good health and CMV-seronegative.

The rearrangement uses TRBV27 and TRBJ2-5, with 7 bases matching TRBD1. The CDR3 runs to 15 residues. CDR1 and CDR2 (germline): MNHEY, SMNVEV (reference sequence). J was trimmed by 0 bases and V by 5 bases; bases with no gene match: 6. The CDR3 sequence: CASSPLRGYQETQYF. The CDR3, as DNA: TGTGCCAGCAGTCCTCTCAGGGGGTACCAAGAGACCCAGTACTTC.

The CDR3 loop reads CASSLRGGSYNEQFF. Here the CDR3 DNA reads TGTGCCAGCAGCCTGCGGGGGGGCTCCTACAATGAGCAGTTCTTC. The chain employs TRBV7-9 and TRBJ2-1; TRBD2 aligns across 9 bases. Germline V CDR1 and CDR2: SEHNR, FQNEAQ (reference sequence). The CDR3 extends over 15 amino acids. V lost 5 bases to trimming and J lost 0 bases; unmatched junction nucleotides: 2.

The rearrangement links TRBV5-1 to TRBJ1-2; TRBD1 aligns across 11 bases. Looked up from germline, CDR1 is SGHRS and CDR2 is YFSETQ. The CDR3 loop spans 13 amino acids. Trimming cost V 4 bases and J 5 bases; bases outside gene matches: 1. CDR3 amino acids: CASSGDRGYGYTF. In DNA form, the CDR3 reads TGCGCCAGCAGCGGGGACAGGGGGTATGGCTACACCTTC.

V is TRBV30 and J is TRBJ1-2; 7 nucleotides match TRBD1. V trimming: 0 bases; J trimming: 4 bases; junction bases outside the gene matches: 2. Germline V gene data show CDR1 as GTSNPN and CDR2 as SVGIG (reference sequence). This CDR3 spans 13 amino acids. The CDR3 sequence: CAWSVGGAYGYTF. The CDR3, as DNA: TGTGCCTGGAGTGTAGGGGGCGCCTATGGCTACACCTTC.

The V and J genes are TRBV19 and TRBJ2-5; D may be TRBD1 (6 bases). This CDR3 region has 13 residues. The germline V gene encodes CDR1 LNHDA and CDR2 SQIVND (reference sequence). With 5 bases removed from V and 2 bases from J, the gap between germline ends came to 9 bases. The CDR3 region is CASSADRQETQYF. As DNA, the CDR3 is TGTGCCAGTAGTGCCGACAGGCAAGAGACCCAGTACTTC. Using reference TRBV19 and TRBJ2-5 for the parts outside the CDR3, the full variable domain is DGGITQSPKYLFRKEGQNVTLSCEQNLNHDAMYWYRQDPGQGLRLIYYSQIVNDFQKGDIAEGYSVSREKKESFPLTVTSAQKNPTAFYLCASSADRQETQYFGPGTRLLVL.

The V call is TRBV6-1, the J call TRBJ2-7; 10 bases are shared with TRBD2. Germline V gene data show CDR1 as MNHNS and CDR2 as SASEGT. The CDR3 runs to 15 residues. Trimming at V came to 6 bases and at J to 0 bases, leaving 5 bases not matched to a gene. Here the CDR3 reads CASSAGTSDSYEQYF. The CDR3 nucleotides are TGTGCCAGCAGCGCCGGGACTAGCGACTCCTACGAGCAGTACTTC.

The chain recombines TRBV7-9 with TRBJ2-5, with 15 bases lining up with TRBD2. Germline trimming cut 3 bases from V and 2 bases from J; bases unmatched to any gene: 7. The germline V gene has CDR1 SEHNR and CDR2 FQNEAQ (reference sequence). CDR3 length: 18 amino acids. The CDR3 sequence: CASSFEGLAGGQQETQYF. The CDR3 region has the DNA TGTGCCAGCAGCTTTGAGGGACTAGCGGGGGGCCAACAAGAGACCCAGTACTTC.